This record concerns one TCR beta chain sequence. Its matching antigen is unknown. The sample is drawn from a study of regulatory T cells in long-lasting Graves disease. Through Arm-PCR of CDR3 regions and iRepertoire HTBI primers, TCR beta libraries were built. TCRdb re-derived calls from the multiplex PCR reads in MiXCR, one entry per CDR3 protein. In the table there are hundreds of thousands of distinct CDR3 sequences, about 16% of which are singletons. Sample time point: newly diagnosed GD, antithyroid drugs for less than 3 months. The TCR library used RNA extracted from PBMCs. Study results and caveats: Limited samples may have lowered accuracy.

Germline CDR1 is MNHEY and CDR2 is SMNVEV (reference sequence). The CDR3 runs 13 residues. V lost 11 bases and J 2 bases, leaving 13 bases between the germline ends. These records were also assigned to another study, of T cells in Graves' hyperthyroidism and ophthalmopathy. From that paper: Lactation, pregnancy, other autoimmune disease or uncontrolled infection excluded patients. Together with thyroid ultrasound, orbital computed tomography, serum thyroxine and TRAb, clinical symptoms were used for diagnoses.

The receptor was isolated from a woman between 40 and 65 years old with Graves disease. This chain joins TRBV27 and TRBJ1-5; D is perhaps TRBD1 (5 bases). Specimen: peripheral blood mononuclear cells (PBMCs), collected at new diagnosis, from a patient treated with antithyroid drugs. The CDR3 sequence: CASGASGNQPQHF. DNA of the CDR3: TGTGCCTCCGGGGCCTCGGGCAATCAGCCCCAGCATTTT.